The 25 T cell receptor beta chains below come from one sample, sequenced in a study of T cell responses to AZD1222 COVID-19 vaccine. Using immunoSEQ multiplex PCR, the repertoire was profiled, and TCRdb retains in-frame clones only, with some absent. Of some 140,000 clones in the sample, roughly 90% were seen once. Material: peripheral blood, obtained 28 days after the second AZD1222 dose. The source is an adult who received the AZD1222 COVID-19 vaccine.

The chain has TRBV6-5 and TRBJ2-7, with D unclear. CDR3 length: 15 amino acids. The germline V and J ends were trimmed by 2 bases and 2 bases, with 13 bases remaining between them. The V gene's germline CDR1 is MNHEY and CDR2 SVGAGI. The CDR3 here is CASSYVAVVPYEQYF. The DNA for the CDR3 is TGTGCCAGCAGTTACGTGGCTGTTGTCCCCTACGAGCAGTACTTC.

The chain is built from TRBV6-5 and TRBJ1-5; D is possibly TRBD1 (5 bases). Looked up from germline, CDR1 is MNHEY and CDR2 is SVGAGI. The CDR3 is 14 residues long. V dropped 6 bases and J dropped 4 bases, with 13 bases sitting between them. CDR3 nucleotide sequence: TGTGCCAGCAGGAGCGGTGGGGGGAATCAGCCCCAGCATTTT. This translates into CASRSGGGNQPQHF.

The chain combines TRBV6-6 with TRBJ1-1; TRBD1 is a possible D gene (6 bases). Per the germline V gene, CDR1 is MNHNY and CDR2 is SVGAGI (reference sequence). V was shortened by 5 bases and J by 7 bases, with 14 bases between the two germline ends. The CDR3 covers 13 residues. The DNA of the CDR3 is TGTGCCAGCAGTCGTCAGGGGAGTGGTGAAGCTTTCTTT. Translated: CASSRQGSGEAFF.

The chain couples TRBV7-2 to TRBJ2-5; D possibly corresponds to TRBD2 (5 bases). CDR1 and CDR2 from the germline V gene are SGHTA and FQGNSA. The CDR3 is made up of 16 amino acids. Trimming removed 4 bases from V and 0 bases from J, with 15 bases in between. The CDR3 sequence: CASSSRGYLYQETQYF. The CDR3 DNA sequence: TGTGCCAGCAGCTCCCGGGGTTATTTGTACCAAGAGACCCAGTACTTC.

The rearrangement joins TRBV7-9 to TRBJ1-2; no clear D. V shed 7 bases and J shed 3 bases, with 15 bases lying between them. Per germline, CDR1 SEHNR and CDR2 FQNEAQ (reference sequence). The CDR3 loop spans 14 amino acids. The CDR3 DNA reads TGTGCCAGCACCATTATGTGGGCGGACTATGGCTACACCTTC. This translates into CASTIMWADYGYTF.

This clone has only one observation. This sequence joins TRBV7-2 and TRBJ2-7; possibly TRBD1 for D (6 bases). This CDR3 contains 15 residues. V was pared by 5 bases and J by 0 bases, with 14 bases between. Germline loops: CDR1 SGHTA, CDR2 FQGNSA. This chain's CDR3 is CASSPTGPGSYEQYF. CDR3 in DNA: TGTGCCAGCAGCCCCACAGGGCCCGGCTCCTACGAGCAGTACTTC.

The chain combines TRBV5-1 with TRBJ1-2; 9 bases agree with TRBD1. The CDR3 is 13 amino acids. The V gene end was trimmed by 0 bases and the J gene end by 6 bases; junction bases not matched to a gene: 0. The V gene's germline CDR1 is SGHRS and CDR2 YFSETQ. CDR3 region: CASSLDRGHGYTF. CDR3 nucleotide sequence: TGCGCCAGCAGCTTGGACAGGGGGCATGGCTACACCTTC.

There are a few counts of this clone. CDR3 protein: CATSNGGSYYGYTF. The DNA for the CDR3 is TGTGCCACCAGCAATGGGGGATCCTACTATGGCTACACCTTC. The chain carries TRBV15 and TRBJ1-2; tentative D call: TRBD1 (5 bases). Germline-derived CDR1 and CDR2 are LNHNV and YYDKDF (reference sequence). The CDR3 has 14 residues. V lost 4 bases, J lost 3 bases, and 12 bases lay in between. The full variable domain, with the rest looked up from reference TRBV15 and TRBJ1-2, is DAMVIQNPRYQVTQFGKPVTLSCSQTLNHNVMYWYQQKSSQAPKLLFHYYDKDFNNEADTPDNFQSRRPNTSFCFLDIRSPGLGDTAMYLCATSNGGSYYGYTFGSGTRLTVV.

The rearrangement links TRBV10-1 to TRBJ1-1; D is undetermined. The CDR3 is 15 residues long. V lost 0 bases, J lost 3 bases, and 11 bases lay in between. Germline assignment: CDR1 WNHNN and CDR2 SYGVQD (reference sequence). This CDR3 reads CASSESTRSDTEAFF. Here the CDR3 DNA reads TGCGCCAGCAGTGAGTCGACCCGGTCGGACACTGAAGCTTTCTTT.

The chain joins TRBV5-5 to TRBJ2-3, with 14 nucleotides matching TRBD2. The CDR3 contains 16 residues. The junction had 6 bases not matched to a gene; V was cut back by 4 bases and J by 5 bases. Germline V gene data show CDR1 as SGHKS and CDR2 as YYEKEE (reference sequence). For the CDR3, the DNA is TGTGCCAGCAGCCCTGGGACTAGCGGGGGAATAGATACGCAGTATTTT. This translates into CASSPGTSGGIDTQYF.

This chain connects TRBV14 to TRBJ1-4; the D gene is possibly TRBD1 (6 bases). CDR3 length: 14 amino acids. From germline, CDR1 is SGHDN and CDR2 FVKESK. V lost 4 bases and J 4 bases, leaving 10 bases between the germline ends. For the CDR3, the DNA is TGTGCCAGCAGCCGCAGGGGATTTAATGAAAAACTGTTTTTT. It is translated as CASSRRGFNEKLFF.

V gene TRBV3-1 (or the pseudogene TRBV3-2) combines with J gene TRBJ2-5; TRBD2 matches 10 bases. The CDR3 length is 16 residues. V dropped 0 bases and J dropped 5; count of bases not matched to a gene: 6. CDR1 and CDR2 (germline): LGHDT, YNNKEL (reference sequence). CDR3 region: CASSQDLAGEGETQYF. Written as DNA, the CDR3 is TGTGCCAGCAGCCAAGATCTAGCGGGAGAGGGGGAGACCCAGTACTTC.

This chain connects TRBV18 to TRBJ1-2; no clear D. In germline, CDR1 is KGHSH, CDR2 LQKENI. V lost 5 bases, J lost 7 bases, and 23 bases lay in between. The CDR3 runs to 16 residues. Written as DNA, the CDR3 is TGTGCCAGCTCAGGCTCCGCGAACCCATTTAACACTGGCTACACCTTC. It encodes CASSGSANPFNTGYTF.

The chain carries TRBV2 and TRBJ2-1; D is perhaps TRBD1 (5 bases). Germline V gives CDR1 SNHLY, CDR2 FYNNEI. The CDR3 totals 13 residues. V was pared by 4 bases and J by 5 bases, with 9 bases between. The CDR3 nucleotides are TGTGCCAGCAGTGTATCCAGGGACAATGAGCAGTTCTTC. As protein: CASSVSRDNEQFF.

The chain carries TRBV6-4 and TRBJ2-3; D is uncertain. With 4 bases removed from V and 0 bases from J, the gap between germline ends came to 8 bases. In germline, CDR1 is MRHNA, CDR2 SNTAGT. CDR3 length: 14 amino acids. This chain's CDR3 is CASSAASSTDTQYF. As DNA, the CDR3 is TGTGCCAGCAGTGCCGCAAGTAGCACAGATACGCAGTATTTT.

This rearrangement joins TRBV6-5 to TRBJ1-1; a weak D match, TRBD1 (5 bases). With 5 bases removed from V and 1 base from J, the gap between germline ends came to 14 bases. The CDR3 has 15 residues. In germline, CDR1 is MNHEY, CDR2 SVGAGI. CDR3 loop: CASSTLGVGNTEAFF. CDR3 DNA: TGTGCCAGCAGTACCCTAGGGGTGGGGAACACTGAAGCTTTCTTT.

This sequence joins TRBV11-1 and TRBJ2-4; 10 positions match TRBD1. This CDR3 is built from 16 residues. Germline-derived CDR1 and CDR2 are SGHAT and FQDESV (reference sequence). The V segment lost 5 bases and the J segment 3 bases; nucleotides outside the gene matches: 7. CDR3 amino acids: CASSPWTGGGKNIQYF. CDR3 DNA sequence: TGTGCCAGCAGCCCATGGACAGGGGGTGGCAAAAACATTCAGTACTTC.

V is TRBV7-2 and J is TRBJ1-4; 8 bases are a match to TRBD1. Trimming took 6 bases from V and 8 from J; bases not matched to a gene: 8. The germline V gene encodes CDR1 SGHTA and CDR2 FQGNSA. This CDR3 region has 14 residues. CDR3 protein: CASRNAQGDEKLFF. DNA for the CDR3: TGTGCCAGCAGAAATGCACAGGGGGACGAAAAACTGTTTTTT.

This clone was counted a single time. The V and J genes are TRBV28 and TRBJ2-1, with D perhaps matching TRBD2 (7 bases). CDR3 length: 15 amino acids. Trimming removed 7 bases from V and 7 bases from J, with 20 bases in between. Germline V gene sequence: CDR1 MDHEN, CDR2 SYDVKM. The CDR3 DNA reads TGTGCCAGCACCGAACCCGGGAGGCAGGGGAATGAGCAGTTCTTC. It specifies CASTEPGRQGNEQFF.

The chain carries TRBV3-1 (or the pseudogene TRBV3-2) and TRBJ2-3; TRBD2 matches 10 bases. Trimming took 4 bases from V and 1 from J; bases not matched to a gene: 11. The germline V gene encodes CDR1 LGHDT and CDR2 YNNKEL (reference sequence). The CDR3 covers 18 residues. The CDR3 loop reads CASSRWTSGTSGTDTQYF. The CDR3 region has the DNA TGTGCCAGCAGCCGTTGGACTAGCGGTACCTCGGGCACAGATACGCAGTATTTT.

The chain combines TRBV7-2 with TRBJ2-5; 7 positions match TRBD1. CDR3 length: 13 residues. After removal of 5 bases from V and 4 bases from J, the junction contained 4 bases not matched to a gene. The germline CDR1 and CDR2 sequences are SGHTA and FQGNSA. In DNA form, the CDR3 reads TGTGCCAGCAGCCGAGGGGGCACAGAGACCCAGTACTTC. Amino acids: CASSRGGTETQYF.

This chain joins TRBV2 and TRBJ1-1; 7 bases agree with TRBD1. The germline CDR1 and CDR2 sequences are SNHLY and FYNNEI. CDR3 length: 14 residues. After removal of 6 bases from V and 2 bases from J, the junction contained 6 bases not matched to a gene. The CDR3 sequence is CASRRGQINTEAFF. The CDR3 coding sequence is TGTGCCAGCAGAAGGGGACAGATAAACACTGAAGCTTTCTTT. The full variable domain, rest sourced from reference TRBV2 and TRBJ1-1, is EPEVTQTPSHQVTQMGQEVILRCVPISNHLYFYWYRQILGQKVEFLVSFYNNEISEKSEIFDDQFSVERPDGSNFTLKIRSTKLEDSAMYFCASRRGQINTEAFFGQGTRLTVV.

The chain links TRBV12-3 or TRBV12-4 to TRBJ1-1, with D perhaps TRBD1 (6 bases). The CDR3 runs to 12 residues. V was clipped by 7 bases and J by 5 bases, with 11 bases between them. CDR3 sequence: CASKIGGTEAFF. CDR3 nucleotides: TGTGCCAGCAAGATAGGGGGGACTGAAGCTTTCTTT.

This chain's CDR3 is CAWSGRPGGDSPLHF. In DNA, the CDR3 is TGTGCCTGGAGCGGCCGTCCAGGGGGCGATTCACCCCTCCACTTT. This rearrangement joins TRBV30 to TRBJ1-6, with 8 bases matching TRBD1. V shed 3 bases, J shed 8 bases, and the junction held 9 bases outside the gene matches. Looked up from germline, CDR1 is GTSNPN and CDR2 is SVGIG (reference sequence). CDR3 length equals 15 residues.

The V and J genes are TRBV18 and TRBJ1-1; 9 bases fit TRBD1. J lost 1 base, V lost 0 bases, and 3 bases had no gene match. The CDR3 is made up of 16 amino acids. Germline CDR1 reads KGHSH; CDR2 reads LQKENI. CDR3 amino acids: CASSPPGQGKNTEAFF. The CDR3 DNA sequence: TGTGCCAGCTCACCACCAGGACAGGGGAAGAACACTGAAGCTTTCTTT.